This T cell receptor (beta chain) was observed in a study of PD-1 blockade in classical Hodgkin lymphoma. Study-level background: Once every 2 weeks, patients received intravenous nivolumab at 3 mg/kg. Study findings and constraints: TCR diversity rose significantly by C4D1 in CD4+ but not CD8+ cells. The drivers behind the repertoire differences, possibly disease activity or prior therapy, remain undefined.

Of note for this clone: Antigen: not known.

In every patient, relapse followed autologous stem cell transplantation, while exposure to brentuximab vedotin differed. Deletions cut 2 bases from V and 1 base from J, with 5 bases between. The CDR3 is made up of 14 amino acids. CDR1 and CDR2 from the germline V gene are MNHEY and SVGAGI. TCRdb's copy holds only in-frame clones and misses some; the assay was immunoSEQ multiplex PCR. The sample lists more than 10,000 clones; around 80% were seen once. Sequenced material: peripheral blood mononuclear cells (PBMCs), taken before the second cycle of nivolumab. The clonotype originates from a human donor with classical Hodgkin lymphoma. This sequence joins TRBV6-5 and TRBJ2-2; unclear D gene. CDR3 protein: CASSYGENTGELFF. DNA of the CDR3: TGTGCCAGCAGTTACGGAGAGAACACCGGGGAGCTGTTTTTT.